This T cell receptor (beta chain) was observed in a study of blood T cell dynamics during melanoma immunotherapy. Time point reported: week 3, after first cycle of checkpoint inhibitor. V was pared by 3 bases and J by 2 bases, with 3 bases between. CDR3 length equals 12 residues. The germline V gene encodes CDR1 SGDLS and CDR2 YYNGEE. Generated by immunoSEQ multiplex PCR, the TCRdb table keeps only in-frame clones and is missing some. The sample holds 15,000 to 20,000 clones, roughly 93% seen once. The origin of this receptor is a human donor with melanoma. The gene calls are TRBV9 and TRBJ2-1; D is unclear. Material: effector memory CD8+ T cells from blood, obtained from a patient treated with checkpoint blockade. In DNA, the CDR3 is TGTGCCAGCAGCGCGACCTACAATGAGCAGTTCTTC. Its translation is CASSATYNEQFF.